These 11 T cell receptor beta chains originate from one sample sequenced in a study of T cell changes during pregnancy in multiple sclerosis. Only in-frame clones appear in the TCRdb table, and some are missing; sequencing was by immunoSEQ multiplex PCR. The data hold about 100,000 clones, with 80% to 95% observed a single time. The starting material was peripheral blood, obtained after pregnancy. Every receptor here comes from a female donor with multiple sclerosis, enrolled in a pregnancy study.

This chain connects TRBV7-9 to TRBJ2-3; 10 bases map to TRBD2. J was trimmed by 4 bases and V by 7 bases; bases with no gene match: 5. The germline CDR1 and CDR2 sequences are SEHNR and FQNEAQ (reference sequence). The CDR3 is 14 amino acids. The CDR3 nucleotides read TGTGCCAGCAAAGCGGGGGGGCGCGCAGATACGCAGTATTTT. Translation gives CASKAGGRADTQYF.

This rearrangement joins TRBV13 to TRBJ2-7; D is perhaps TRBD2 (7 bases). Germline V gene data show CDR1 as PRHDT and CDR2 as FYEKMQ (reference sequence). V lost 0 bases, J lost 4 bases, and 13 bases lay in between. The CDR3 totals 15 residues. CDR3 sequence (DNA): TGTGCCAGCAGCTTAGGGCGCGGGGGCGGTTACGAGCAGTACTTC. Translating it yields CASSLGRGGGYEQYF.

The gene calls are TRBV2 and TRBJ2-2, with 7 bases lining up with TRBD1. The germline gives CDR1 SNHLY, CDR2 FYNNEI. This CDR3 has 14 residues. The trim removed 7 bases at V and 4 bases at J, leaving 6 bases unmatched. The CDR3 region has the DNA TGTGCCAGCACCACAGGGGCGGTCACCGGGGAGCTGTTTTTT. This encodes CASTTGAVTGELFF. The full variable domain, with the rest looked up from reference TRBV2 and TRBJ2-2, is EPEVTQTPSHQVTQMGQEVILRCVPISNHLYFYWYRQILGQKVEFLVSFYNNEISEKSEIFDDQFSVERPDGSNFTLKIRSTKLEDSAMYFCASTTGAVTGELFFGEGSRLTVL.

The chain recombines TRBV11-2 with TRBJ2-6; maybe TRBD2 (6 bases). The CDR3 sequence is 15 residues long. Germline values: CDR1 SGHAT, CDR2 FQNNGV. The ends were cut back, 3 bases at V and 5 bases at J, with 11 bases in the middle. In nucleotides, the CDR3 is TGTGCCAGCAGCTTCGGGGGAGTCAGGGCCAACGTCCTGACTTTC. This encodes CASSFGGVRANVLTF.

This sequence joins TRBV9 and TRBJ2-7, with 9 nucleotides matching TRBD1. V trimming: 4 bases; J trimming: 5 bases; junction bases outside the gene matches: 13. CDR1 and CDR2 from the germline V gene are SGDLS and YYNGEE. This CDR3 has 16 residues. CDR3: CASSLTEGTGSHEQYF. The CDR3 nucleotides are TGTGCCAGCAGCCTCACAGAAGGGACAGGGTCCCACGAGCAGTACTTC.

The rearrangement links TRBV5-4 to TRBJ2-7; tentative D call: TRBD1 (6 bases). CDR1 is SGHNT, CDR2 YYREEE, per germline (reference sequence). The CDR3 consists of 14 residues. V shed 2 bases and J shed 4 bases, with 13 bases lying between them. Written as DNA, the CDR3 is TGTGCCAGCAGCTTCGGGACATCGGGGTACGAGCAGTACTTC. This translates into CASSFGTSGYEQYF. Full variable domain (remainder filled in from reference TRBV5-4 and TRBJ2-7): ETGVTQSPTHLIKTRGQQVTLRCSSQSGHNTVSWYQQALGQGPQFIFQYYREEENGRGNFPPRFSGLQFPNYSSELNVNALELDDSALYLCASSFGTSGYEQYFGPGTRLTVT.

The table lists this clone with a few counts. V is TRBV5-1 and J is TRBJ1-5; D call uncertain. Trimming pared 4 bases from V and 6 bases from J, leaving 17 bases between. CDR3 length equals 15 residues. Germline V gene data show CDR1 as SGHRS and CDR2 as YFSETQ. The CDR3 protein is CASSVGPFGVQPQHF. CDR3 bases: TGCGCCAGCAGCGTAGGGCCGTTCGGGGTTCAGCCCCAGCATTTT.

V usage is TRBV6-1 and J usage is TRBJ2-7; the match to TRBD2 covers 8 bases. The length of the CDR3 is 13 residues. J lost 5 bases, V lost 7 bases, and 7 bases had no gene match. CDR1 MNHNS and CDR2 SASEGT come from the germline V gene. CDR3 nucleotide sequence: TGTGCCAGCAATCAGGGACTAGTGAACGAGCAGTACTTC. Protein sequence: CASNQGLVNEQYF.

Written as DNA, the CDR3 is TGTGCCACCAGTCCCGGGGACAGGGGATATAGCAATCAGCCCCAGCATTTT. Translated: CATSPGDRGYSNQPQHF. The chain combines TRBV15 with TRBJ1-5; 10 nucleotides align to TRBD1. Looked up from germline, CDR1 is LNHNV and CDR2 is YYDKDF (reference sequence). J gave up 0 bases and V 6 bases, and 8 bases lay outside the gene matches. The CDR3 is 17 amino acids.

This chain connects TRBV6-1 to TRBJ2-7, with 8 bases identical to TRBD2. J lost 2 bases, V lost 5 bases, and 5 bases had no gene match. The CDR3 has 14 amino acids. Looked up from germline, CDR1 is MNHNS and CDR2 is SASEGT. The chain's CDR3 is CASSKSGGTYEQYF. CDR3 nucleotide sequence: TGTGCCAGCAGTAAAAGCGGGGGAACCTACGAGCAGTACTTC.

The chain is built from TRBV4-2 and TRBJ2-1, with TRBD1 identical over 8 bases. Germline assignment: CDR1 LGHNA and CDR2 YNFKEQ. The CDR3 has 16 amino acids. J lost 7 bases, V lost 0 bases, and 8 bases had no gene match. The DNA of the CDR3 is TGTGCCAGCAGCCAAGAGGGGCAGGGGGCGCGAAATGAGCAGTTCTTC. This codes for CASSQEGQGARNEQFF.